The 3 T cell receptor beta chains below all came from one sample that was sequenced in a study of OX40 agonist ivuxolimab in advanced cancers. Generated by immunoSEQ multiplex PCR, the TCRdb table keeps only in-frame clones and is missing some. This table has roughly 70,000 clones, 85% appearing once. This specimen was CD4+ or CD8+ T cells sorted from blood, taken in a trial of the OX40 agonist ivuxolimab. All receptors derive from an adult with an advanced solid tumor such as melanoma, head and neck, liver or kidney cancer.

The chain is built from TRBV5-4 and TRBJ2-3; TRBD2 agrees at 12 bases. The length of the CDR3 is 17 residues. Germline CDR1 reads SGHNT; CDR2 reads YYREEE (reference sequence). V shed 6 bases, J shed 2 bases, and the junction held 10 bases outside the gene matches. Written as DNA, the CDR3 is TGTGCCAGCACCCTAGTCCTAGCGGGGGGGTACACAGATACGCAGTATTTT. Encoded protein: CASTLVLAGGYTDTQYF.

This chain connects TRBV15 to TRBJ2-5; possible D gene TRBD2, 6 bases. The length of the CDR3 is 15 residues. Trimming removed 2 bases at V and 4 bases at J, with 14 bases between. CDR1 is LNHNV and CDR2 is YYDKDF in the germline V gene (reference sequence). CDR3: CATSRQPGEAETQYF. The CDR3 nucleotides read TGTGCCACCAGCAGACAACCCGGGGAGGCAGAGACCCAGTACTTC.

The V call is TRBV23-1, the J call TRBJ2-2; 7 bases map to TRBD1. TRBV23-1 is flagged as an ORF with uncertain function. The junction had 14 bases not matched to a gene; V was cut back by 0 bases and J by 4 bases. The CDR3 has 19 residues. CDR3 residues: CASSQSVPTGPGRTGELFF. Written as DNA, the CDR3 is TGCGCCAGCAGTCAATCCGTCCCGACAGGGCCCGGACGCACCGGGGAGCTGTTTTTT.